These T cell receptor beta chains were read from a single sample in a study of cytomegalovirus exposure and HLA in healthy donors. The method was immunoSEQ multiplex PCR; TCRdb's version includes in-frame clones alone and lacks a portion of them. Of around 150,000 clones detected, around 80% appear once; the ten largest clones hold roughly 29%. The sample was PBMCs. These receptors all come from a man aged 25 to 40 in good health and CMV-seropositive. CDR3s include the opening cysteine and the closing phenylalanine or tryptophan. A D gene is named only where the DNA matches it firmly. The listing skips clone size in some rows; elsewhere it reads once, few, many or a size class.

size: few; D: -; V: TRBV7-2; J: TRBJ1-6; DNA: TGTGCCAGCAGCTTAGCGGAACAGACACCCCTCCACTTT; CDR3: CASSLAEQTPLHF
size: few; D: TRBD1; V: TRBV4-1; J: TRBJ1-5; DNA: TGCGCCAGCAGCCAAACGCGACAGGGGCATCAGCCCCAGCATTTT; CDR3: CASSQTRQGHQPQHF
size: -; D: TRBD2; V: TRBV7-2; J: TRBJ2-7; DNA: TGTGCCAGCACCTTGGGGGCTAGCGGGTATCCCTCCTACGAGCAGTACTTC; CDR3: CASTLGASGYPSYEQYF
size: -; D: TRBD1; V: TRBV7-9; J: TRBJ1-2; DNA: TGTGCCAGCAGCTTAGAGGGGGCACATGGCTACACCTTC; CDR3: CASSLEGAHGYTF
size: -; D: -; V: TRBV19; J: TRBJ2-3; DNA: TGTGCCAGTAGTTCAAACGGGGATACGCAGTATTTT; CDR3: CASSSNGDTQYF
size: -; D: -; V: TRBV25-1; J: TRBJ1-6; DNA: TGTGCCAGCAAACCCCGCGATAATTCACCCCTCCACTTT; CDR3: CASKPRDNSPLHF
size: few; D: -; V: TRBV5-4; J: TRBJ2-1; DNA: TGTGCCAGCAGCTTGGAAGATCGAGAGCGGTTCTTC; CDR3: CASSLEDRERFF
size: -; D: -; V: TRBV7-2; J: TRBJ2-1; DNA: TGTGCCAGCAGCTTAAAAAGAGTGGGCAGGGGGGTCAATGAGCAGTTCTTC; CDR3: CASSLKRVGRGVNEQFF
size: -; D: TRBD1; V: TRBV4-3; J: TRBJ1-4; DNA: TGCGCCAGCAGCCAAGAAGGACAGGGTAATGAAAAACTGTTTTTT; CDR3: CASSQEGQGNEKLFF
size: -; D: TRBD1; V: TRBV5-6; J: TRBJ1-1; DNA: TGTGCCAGCAGCTCCCCCCAGCGGACAGGGATTGAAGCTTTCTTT; CDR3: CASSSPQRTGIEAFF
size: -; D: -; V: TRBV5-4; J: TRBJ1-2; DNA: TGTGCCAGCAGCTTCATAGCCGCCCGAGGCTACACCTTC; CDR3: CASSFIAARGYTF
size: -; D: -; V: TRBV4-3; J: TRBJ1-3; DNA: TGCGCCAGCAGCCAAGATGGCACCTCTGGAAACACCATATATTTT; CDR3: CASSQDGTSGNTIYF
size: -; D: TRBD1; V: TRBV28; J: TRBJ1-1; DNA: TGTGCCAGCAGTTTAATGGGGACAGGGTTCGGGGCTTTCTTT; CDR3: CASSLMGTGFGAFF
size: -; D: -; V: TRBV7-9; J: TRBJ2-3; DNA: TGTGCCAGCAGCTTTTCGGGGAGCACAGATACGCAGTATTTT; CDR3: CASSFSGSTDTQYF
size: -; D: -; V: TRBV6-6; J: TRBJ1-5; DNA: TGTGCCAGCAGATACGGGCACCTTAGCAATCAGCCCCAGCATTTT; CDR3: CASRYGHLSNQPQHF
size: -; D: -; V: TRBV6-6; J: TRBJ2-5; DNA: TGTGCCAGCAGTACCGGACAGTCTAAAGAGACCCAGTACTTC; CDR3: CASSTGQSKETQYF
size: -; D: TRBD2; V: TRBV15; J: TRBJ2-3; DNA: TGTGCCACGGGTGCGGGGGGGCAAACAGATACGCAGTATTTT; CDR3: CATGAGGQTDTQYF
size: -; D: -; V: TRBV5-5; J: TRBJ1-2; DNA: TGCGCCAGCAGCCATACCGGGACAACCCAGTATGGCTACACCTTC; CDR3: CASSHTGTTQYGYTF
size: -; D: TRBD2; V: TRBV2; J: TRBJ2-1; DNA: TGTGCCAGCAGTCCCATAGCGGGAGGCTCCTACAATGAGCAGTTCTTC; CDR3: CASSPIAGGSYNEQFF
size: -; D: TRBD2; V: TRBV6-5; J: TRBJ2-1; DNA: TGTGCCAGCAGTTATACCGGGACTAGCGTCTACAATGAGCAGTTCTTC; CDR3: CASSYTGTSVYNEQFF
size: -; D: -; V: TRBV18; J: TRBJ2-7; DNA: TGTGCCAGCTCACCGATAAGAGCCTACGAGCAGTACTTC; CDR3: CASSPIRAYEQYF
size: -; D: -; V: TRBV7-6; J: TRBJ2-7; DNA: TGTGCCAGCAGCTTAGTGAGGGGGGAGCAGTACTTC; CDR3: CASSLVRGEQYF
size: -; D: -; V: TRBV2; J: TRBJ2-7; DNA: TGTGCCAGCAGTGAGAGCACTACGGCCTACGAGCAGTACTTC; CDR3: CASSESTTAYEQYF
size: -; D: -; V: TRBV18; J: TRBJ2-2; DNA: TGTGCCAGCTCACCCGCCGAGTGGGAGCTGTTTTTT; CDR3: CASSPAEWELFF
size: -; D: -; V: TRBV5-1; J: TRBJ1-2; DNA: TGCGCCAGCAGCGACGGGGGAATGGCTGGCTACACCTTC; CDR3: CASSDGGMAGYTF